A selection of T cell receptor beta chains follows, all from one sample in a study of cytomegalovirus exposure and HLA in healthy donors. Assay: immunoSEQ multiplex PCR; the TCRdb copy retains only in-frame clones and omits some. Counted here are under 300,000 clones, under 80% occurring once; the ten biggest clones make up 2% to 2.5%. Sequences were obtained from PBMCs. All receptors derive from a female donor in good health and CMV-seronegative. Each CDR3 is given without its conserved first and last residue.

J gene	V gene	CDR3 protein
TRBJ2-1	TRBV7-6	ASRRGLAPTLGGNEQF
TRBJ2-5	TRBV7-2	ASSLRLAGQETQY
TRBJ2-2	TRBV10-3	ALSGTGNTGELF
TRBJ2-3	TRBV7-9	ASSLLTDTQY
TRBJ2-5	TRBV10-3	AISVGAARQETQY
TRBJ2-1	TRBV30	AWSAGLAGVHEQF
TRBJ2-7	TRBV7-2	ASSLAARAHEQY
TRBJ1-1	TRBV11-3	ASSSINTEAF
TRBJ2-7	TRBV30	ASRDRATSTEQY
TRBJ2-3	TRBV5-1	ASSFQPGDSTDTQY
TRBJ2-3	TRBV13	ASSFSGGRTDTQY
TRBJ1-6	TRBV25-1	ASVRTGSDSPLH
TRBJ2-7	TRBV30	AWSLAGTGTYEQY
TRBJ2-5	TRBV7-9	SSSLVTPEETQY
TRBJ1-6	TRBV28	ASTSTGDNSPLH
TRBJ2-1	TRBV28	ASKSRDRGLHEQF
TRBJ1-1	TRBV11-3	ASSLEAGVFSF
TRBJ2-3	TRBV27	AGLITQY
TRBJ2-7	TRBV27	ASRKPGQLYEQY
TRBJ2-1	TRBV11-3	ASSDVGIENNEQF
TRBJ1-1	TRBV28	ASSPTVNTEAF
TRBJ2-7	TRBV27	ASSLPGTATYEQY
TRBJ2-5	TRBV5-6	ASSFGEWETQY
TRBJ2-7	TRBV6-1	ASTPPGIVIAEQY
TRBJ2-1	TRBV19	ASSIKASGPYNEQF
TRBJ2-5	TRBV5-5	ASSLDTGGATSGQETQY
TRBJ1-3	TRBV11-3	ASSAHSSGNTIY
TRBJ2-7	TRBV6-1	ASSDGQFYEQY